The sequence of this T cell receptor beta chain was determined in a study of circulating CD8 cells and anti-PD-1 response in melanoma (dated by TCRdb to 2020 to 2022). Regarding the research as a whole: Nivolumab was administered to patients intravenously at 3 mg/kg every 2 weeks. Responders were defined as patients showing complete or partial responses, and non-responders as patients showing stable or progressive disease (RECIST v1.1). In on-treatment samples, a biotinylated anti-human IgG4 antibody was used to detect PD-1. Of the roughly 13 patients in the melanoma cohort, anti-PD-1 was received as first-line therapy by seven patients, and prior targeted therapy or immunotherapy had been received by six patients. A total of approximately eleven melanoma patients were included in the TCR repertoire analysis, 4 of them responders and 7 non-responders.

Sequencing instrument: NextSeq 500. TCR libraries were prepared from approximately 16 ng of total RNA with the QIAseq Immune Repertoire RNA Library Kit, Human TCR Panel. Sequencing of the TCR libraries was done on an Illumina NextSeq with a Mid Output V2 kit and asymmetric 261x41 paired-end reads. Every TCR library was diluted to 3.5 to 4.5 nM, then pooled, denatured and loaded at about 1 pM. The paper's data handling went like this. TCR FASTQ files were processed in the QIAGEN GeneGlobe Data Analysis Center, and downstream analysis was performed in R 3.5.2. Clonality was calculated as one minus Shannon entropy normalized by the log of the number of unique productive sequences. For each subset, Fisher exact tests at 5% FDR were used to find TRA or TRB clonotypes whose abundance differed between baseline and M1. Differentially abundant clonotypes were categorized as emerging, expanding, contracting or non-expanding/contracting. Repertoire overlap between patients was measured with Morisita's overlap index. TCRdb's own reprocessing of the public reads used fastp at Q25 and MiXCR and kept productive beta chains. Every distinct CDR3 protein forms one entry, paired with its most common genes and DNA. TCRdb's processing, not the authors' own work, is the source of the V and J calls. The sample table holds roughly 450 distinct CDR3 sequences, of which about 5.5% were seen once. The top ten hold more than 30% of the sample.

A BD FACSAria II cell sorter was used to sort four subsets, defined by PD-1 and/or TIGIT, from live CD3+CD8+TCRalphabeta+ cells. To characterize relevance to anti-PD-1 therapy response, circulating CD8 T cells were sorted into four subsets based on PD-1 and TIGIT expression. For each sorted CD8 T-cell subset, both the TCR alpha and TCR beta chains were sequenced. Peripheral blood was collected at three points: before the first anti-PD-1 injection, after two injections and after four injections. PBMCs were isolated immediately by Ficoll gradient centrifugation. Until use, PBMCs were stored frozen in liquid nitrogen in RPMI containing about 18% FCS and 10% DMSO. After thawing, PBMCs were stained with a viability dye and with antibodies against CD3, CD8alpha, TCRalphabeta, PD-1 and TIGIT. Total RNA was extracted with the RNeasy Kit, and a RIN above 7 was reached by every sample. Overall study outcomes, separate from this receptor: Because tumor material could not be accessed, tumor reactivity was instead assessed with peptide assays on expanded sorted subsets. The DNEG repertoire had the highest diversity, the PD-1 and DPOS repertoires had similar and higher clonality, and the TIGIT repertoires had the lowest diversity. Between subsets, repertoires were largely private, with fewer than 7% of TRB clonotypes shared at M1, and the highest sharing was seen between DPOS and TIGIT. The authors pointed out that the cohort included both treatment-naive and previously treated patients, and that this mix could influence the results. Because material was limited, experiments were generally done without replicates. The published TCR repertoire comparisons relied only on baseline and M1 samples from a small cohort that had few responders.

The germline V and J ends show losses of 4 bases and 3 bases respectively, and no gene match explains 11 bases of the junction. The CDR3 covers 16 residues, taking in both the cysteine and the phenylalanine. The sequence is cut down to CDR3 DNA, 48 bases in frame from base 1. From the germline V gene (reference sequence), CDR1 is LGHDT and CDR2 is YNNKEL. This clonotype registers as large (0.1 to 1%) within its sample. It has no known antigen specificity. Base qualities were left out, and no much larger clone turns up one base away. The chain is encoded by TRBV3-1 joined to TRBJ2-7, with 8 bases matching TRBD2. Material: CD8+ T cells from PBMCs, obtained at baseline or after one month of anti-PD-1 therapy (not recorded which). This sequence originates from a human donor with melanoma. CDR3 sequence: CASSRGTLAGLYEQYF. At the DNA level, the sequence is TGTGCCAGCAGCCGGGGGACCCTAGCGGGCCTCTACGAGCAGTACTTC.